Listed below are T cell receptor beta chains from one sample, sequenced in a study of blood T cell repertoires in COVID-19. This table comes from immunoSEQ multiplex PCR, and its TCRdb copy is limited to in-frame clones, with some not included. There are fewer than 250,000 clones in the sample; 65% to 85% occur only once, and around 3.1% lies in the top ten. Specimen: PBMCs or T cells enriched from blood (not recorded which). The receptors stem from a woman aged 30 to 39 who had been exposed to COVID-19. The conserved cysteine and the conserved F or W are not part of the CDR3 here. Fields, in order: J gene, V gene, D gene, CDR3 protein. A D gene is named only where the DNA matches it firmly.

>TRBJ1-1|TRBV2|NA
ASSEALPGLPLDTEAF
>TRBJ1-2|TRBV29-1|NA
SVDYSDDYGYT
>TRBJ2-5|TRBV29-1|NA
SVGTLETQY
>TRBJ1-1|TRBV14|NA
ASSQEWWGLNTEAF
>TRBJ1-1|TRBV7-8|NA
ASSLSENTEAF
>TRBJ2-2|TRBV15|TRBD2
ATSDPGGPGELF
>TRBJ1-2|TRBV2|TRBD1
ASMDRGPDGYT
>TRBJ2-7|TRBV19|NA
ATTGPSYEQY
>TRBJ1-4|TRBV9|NA
ASSPTDPNEKLF
>TRBJ1-3|TRBV27|NA
ASSPLYTVGDTIY
>TRBJ2-3|TRBV29-1|NA
SVEDRRESLSTDTQY
>TRBJ2-2|TRBV2|NA
ASTVRGQGNTGELF
>TRBJ2-3|TRBV7-9|NA
ASSLLAGDTQY
>TRBJ2-2|TRBV7-9|TRBD2
ASSAFLAGSNTGELF
>TRBJ2-3|TRBV3-1/TRBV3-2|TRBD2
ASSQGLAGKKVSGTDTQY
>TRBJ1-1|TRBV5-1|NA
ASSLEVEENTEAF
>TRBJ2-5|TRBV25-1|NA
ASSGRVKETQY
>TRBJ2-5|TRBV5-1|TRBD2
ASSSGLAGVQETQY
>TRBJ1-5|TRBV6-2/TRBV6-3|TRBD1
ASSSLWDRWVSGYPNQPQH
>TRBJ2-3|TRBV7-9|TRBD2
ASSLGRRGAPPSTDTQY
>TRBJ1-3|TRBV7-9|NA
ASSLILGAGNTIY
>TRBJ2-2|TRBV18|TRBD1
ASSRRQGATGELF
>TRBJ2-3|TRBV7-2|TRBD2
ASRPGLAVTDTQY
>TRBJ2-3|TRBV4-1|NA
ASSQDPLPGDTQY
>TRBJ1-4|TRBV7-6|NA
ASSLTGPNEKLF
>TRBJ2-1|TRBV7-3|TRBD2
ASSSRLADKGAGGYNEQF
>TRBJ2-3|TRBV9|TRBD2
ASSVVQRGGTDTQY
>TRBJ1-1|TRBV15|TRBD1
ATSGRQGMNTEAF
>TRBJ1-1|TRBV7-9|NA
ASSLVGVNTEAF
>TRBJ2-7|TRBV20-1|TRBD2
SASPGLAGGPKYEQY
>TRBJ2-3|TRBV29-1|TRBD2
SDQGSSGAPDTQY
>TRBJ1-5|TRBV12-5|TRBD1
ASGLPDEGAGDPNQPQH
>TRBJ2-7|TRBV5-4|TRBD2
ASSSPTSLEEQY
>TRBJ1-3|TRBV12-3/TRBV12-4|NA
ATSRMGHMTIY
>TRBJ1-3|TRBV5-1|NA
ASSLGSSGNTIY
>TRBJ1-4|TRBV3-1/TRBV3-2|TRBD1
ASRQPPGQGVEKLF
>TRBJ2-3|TRBV12-3/TRBV12-4|NA
ASSFTGTDTQY
>TRBJ2-7|TRBV5-5|TRBD2
ASSPGGGDTYEQY
>TRBJ2-7|TRBV10-2|TRBD1
ASIRRDRGPLSSYEQY